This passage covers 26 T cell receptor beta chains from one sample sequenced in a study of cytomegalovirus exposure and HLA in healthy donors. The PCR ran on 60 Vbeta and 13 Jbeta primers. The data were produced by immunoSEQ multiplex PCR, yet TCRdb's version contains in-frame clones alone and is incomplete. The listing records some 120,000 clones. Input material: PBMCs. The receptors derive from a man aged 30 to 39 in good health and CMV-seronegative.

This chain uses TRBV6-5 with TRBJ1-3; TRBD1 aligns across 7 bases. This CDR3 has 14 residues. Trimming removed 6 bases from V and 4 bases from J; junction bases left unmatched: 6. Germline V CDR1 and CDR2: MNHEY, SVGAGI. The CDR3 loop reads CASRIQGTGNTIYF. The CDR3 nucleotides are TGTGCCAGCAGAATACAGGGGACGGGAAACACCATATATTTT.

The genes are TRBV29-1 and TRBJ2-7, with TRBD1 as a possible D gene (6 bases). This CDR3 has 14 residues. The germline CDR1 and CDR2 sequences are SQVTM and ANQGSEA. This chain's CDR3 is CSVKGAGASYEQYF. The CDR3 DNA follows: TGCAGTGTAAAAGGCGCAGGGGCCTCCTACGAGCAGTACTTC.

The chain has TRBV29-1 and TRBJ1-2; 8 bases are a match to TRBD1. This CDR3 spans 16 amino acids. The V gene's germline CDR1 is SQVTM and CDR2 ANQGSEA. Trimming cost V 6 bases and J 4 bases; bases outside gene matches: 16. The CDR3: CSVGSPSLTGGYGYTF. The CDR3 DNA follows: TGCAGCGTCGGATCCCCCAGCCTCACAGGGGGCTATGGCTACACCTTC.

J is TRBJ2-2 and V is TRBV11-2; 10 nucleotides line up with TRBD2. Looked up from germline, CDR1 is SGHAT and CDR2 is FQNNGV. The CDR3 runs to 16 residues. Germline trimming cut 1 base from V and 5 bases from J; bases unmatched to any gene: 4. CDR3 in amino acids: CASSLVNSGRTGELFF. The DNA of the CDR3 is TGTGCCAGCAGCTTAGTCAATAGCGGGAGGACCGGGGAGCTGTTTTTT.

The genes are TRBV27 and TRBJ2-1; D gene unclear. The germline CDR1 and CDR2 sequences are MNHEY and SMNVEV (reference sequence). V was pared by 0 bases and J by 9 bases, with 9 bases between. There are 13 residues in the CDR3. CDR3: CASSLSATIEQFF. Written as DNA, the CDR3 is TGTGCCAGCAGTTTATCGGCAACGATTGAGCAGTTCTTC.

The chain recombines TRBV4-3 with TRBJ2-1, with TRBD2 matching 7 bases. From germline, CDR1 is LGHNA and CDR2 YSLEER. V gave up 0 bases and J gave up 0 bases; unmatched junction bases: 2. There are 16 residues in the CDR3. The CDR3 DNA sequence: TGCGCCAGCAGCCAAGATGGCGGGAGCTCCTACAATGAGCAGTTCTTC. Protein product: CASSQDGGSSYNEQFF.

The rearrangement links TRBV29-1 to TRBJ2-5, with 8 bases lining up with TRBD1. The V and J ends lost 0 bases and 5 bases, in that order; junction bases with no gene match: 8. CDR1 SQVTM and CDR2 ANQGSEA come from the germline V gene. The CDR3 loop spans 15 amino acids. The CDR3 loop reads CSVEDRTGGYETQYF. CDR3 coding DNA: TGCAGCGTTGAAGATCGAACAGGGGGGTATGAGACCCAGTACTTC.

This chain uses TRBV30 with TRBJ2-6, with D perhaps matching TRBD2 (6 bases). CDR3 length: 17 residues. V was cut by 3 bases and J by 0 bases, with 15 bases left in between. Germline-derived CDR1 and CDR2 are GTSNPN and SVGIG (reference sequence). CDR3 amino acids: CAWRATGESSGANVLTF. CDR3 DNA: TGTGCCTGGAGGGCGACGGGGGAGTCCTCTGGGGCCAACGTCCTGACTTTC.

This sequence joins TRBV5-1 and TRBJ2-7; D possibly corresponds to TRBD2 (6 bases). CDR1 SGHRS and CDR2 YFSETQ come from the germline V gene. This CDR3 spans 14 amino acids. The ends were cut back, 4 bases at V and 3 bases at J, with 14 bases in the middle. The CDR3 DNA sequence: TGCGCCAGCAGCCTGACGGCGGGAAACTACGAGCAGTACTTC. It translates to CASSLTAGNYEQYF.

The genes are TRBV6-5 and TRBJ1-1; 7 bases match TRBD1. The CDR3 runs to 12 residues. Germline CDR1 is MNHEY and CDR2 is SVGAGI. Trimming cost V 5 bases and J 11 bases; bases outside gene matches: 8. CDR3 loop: CASSPKTGMAFF. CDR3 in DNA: TGTGCCAGCAGTCCTAAGACAGGGATGGCTTTCTTT.

The CDR3 is CASSASGPEQFF. The CDR3 region has the DNA TGTGCCAGCAGCGCCTCAGGGCCGGAGCAGTTCTTC. The V and J genes are TRBV7-9 and TRBJ2-1; a possible D gene is TRBD1 (5 bases). V lost 5 bases, J lost 10 bases, and 12 bases lay in between. The CDR3 extends over 12 amino acids. The germline V gene encodes CDR1 SEHNR and CDR2 FQNEAQ (reference sequence). Full variable domain (outside the CDR3, taken from reference TRBV7-9 and TRBJ2-1): DTGVSQNPRHKITKRGQNVTFRCDPISEHNRLYWYRQTLGQGPEFLTYFQNEAQLEKSRLLSDRFSAERPKGSFSTLEIQRTEQGDSAMYLCASSASGPEQFFGPGTRLTVL.

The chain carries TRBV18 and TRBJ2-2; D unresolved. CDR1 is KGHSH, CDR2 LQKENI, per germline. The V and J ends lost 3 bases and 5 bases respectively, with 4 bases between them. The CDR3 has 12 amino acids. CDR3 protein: CASSPETGELFF. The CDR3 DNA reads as TGTGCCAGCTCACCTGAGACCGGGGAGCTGTTTTTT.

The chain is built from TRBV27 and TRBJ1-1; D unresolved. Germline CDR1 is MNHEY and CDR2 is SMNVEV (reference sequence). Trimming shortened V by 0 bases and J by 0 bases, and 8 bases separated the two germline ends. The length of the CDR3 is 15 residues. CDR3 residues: CASSLSTDLNTEAFF. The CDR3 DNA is TGTGCCAGCAGTTTATCGACCGACTTGAACACTGAAGCTTTCTTT.

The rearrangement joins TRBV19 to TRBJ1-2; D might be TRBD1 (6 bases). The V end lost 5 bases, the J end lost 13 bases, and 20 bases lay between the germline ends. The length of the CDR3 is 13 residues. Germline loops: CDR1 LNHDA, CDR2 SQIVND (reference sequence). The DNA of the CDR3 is TGTGCCAGTAGTCCCAATCGACAGGTAGAGGGCACCTTC. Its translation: CASSPNRQVEGTF.

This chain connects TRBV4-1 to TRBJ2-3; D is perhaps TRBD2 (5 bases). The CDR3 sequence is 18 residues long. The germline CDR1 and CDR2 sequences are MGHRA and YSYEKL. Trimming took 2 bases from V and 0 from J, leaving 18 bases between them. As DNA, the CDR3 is TGCGCCAGCAGCCAATTTTGGGCGGGTACAACTAGCACAGATACGCAGTATTTT. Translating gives CASSQFWAGTTSTDTQYF.

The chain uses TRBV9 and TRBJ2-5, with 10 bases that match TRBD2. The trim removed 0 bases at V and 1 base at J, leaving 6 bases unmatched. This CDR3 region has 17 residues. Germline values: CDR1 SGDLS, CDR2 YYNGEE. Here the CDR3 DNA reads TGTGCCAGCAGCGTAGGGTTGGTAGCGGGGGGCCAAGAGACCCAGTACTTC. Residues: CASSVGLVAGGQETQYF.

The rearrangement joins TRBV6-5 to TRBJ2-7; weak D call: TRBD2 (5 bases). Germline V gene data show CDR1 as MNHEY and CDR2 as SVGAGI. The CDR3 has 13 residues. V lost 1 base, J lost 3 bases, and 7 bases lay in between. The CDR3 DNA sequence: TGTGCCAGCAGTTACTTTCGGGGCTACGAGCAGTACTTC. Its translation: CASSYFRGYEQYF.

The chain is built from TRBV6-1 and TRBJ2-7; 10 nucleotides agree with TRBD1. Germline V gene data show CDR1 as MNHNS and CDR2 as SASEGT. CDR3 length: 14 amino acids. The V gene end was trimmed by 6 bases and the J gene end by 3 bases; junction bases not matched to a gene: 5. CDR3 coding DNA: TGTGCCAGCAGCGGGGGGGACAGGGGCTACGAGCAGTACTTC. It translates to CASSGGDRGYEQYF.

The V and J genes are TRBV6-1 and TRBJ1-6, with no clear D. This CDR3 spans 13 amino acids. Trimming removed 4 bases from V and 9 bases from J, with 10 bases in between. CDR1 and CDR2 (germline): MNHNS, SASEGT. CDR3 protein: CASSVGLGSPLHF. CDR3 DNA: TGTGCCAGCAGTGTGGGCCTTGGTTCACCCCTCCACTTT.

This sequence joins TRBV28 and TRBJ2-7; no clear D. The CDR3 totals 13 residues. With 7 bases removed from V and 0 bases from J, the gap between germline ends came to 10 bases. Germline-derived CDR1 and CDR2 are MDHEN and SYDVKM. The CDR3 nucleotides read TGTGCCAGCATCGCAGCAGGCTCCTACGAGCAGTACTTC. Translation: CASIAAGSYEQYF. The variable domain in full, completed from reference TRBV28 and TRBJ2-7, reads DVKVTQSSRYLVKRTGEKVFLECVQDMDHENMFWYRQDPGLGLRLIYFSYDVKMKEKGDIPEGYSVSREKKERFSLILESASTNQTSMYLCASIAAGSYEQYFGPGTRLTVT.

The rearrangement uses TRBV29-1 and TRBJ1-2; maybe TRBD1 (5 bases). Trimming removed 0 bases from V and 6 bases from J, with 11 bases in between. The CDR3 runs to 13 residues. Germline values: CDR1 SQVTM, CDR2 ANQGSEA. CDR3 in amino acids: CSVEESQGDGYTF. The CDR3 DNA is TGCAGCGTTGAAGAATCCCAGGGCGATGGCTACACCTTC.

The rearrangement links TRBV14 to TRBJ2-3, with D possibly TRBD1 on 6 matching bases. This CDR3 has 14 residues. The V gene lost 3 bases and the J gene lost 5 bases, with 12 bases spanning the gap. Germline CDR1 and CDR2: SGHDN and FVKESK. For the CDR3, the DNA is TGTGCCAGCAGCCATACCAAAGGGGGAGATACGCAGTATTTT. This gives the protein CASSHTKGGDTQYF.

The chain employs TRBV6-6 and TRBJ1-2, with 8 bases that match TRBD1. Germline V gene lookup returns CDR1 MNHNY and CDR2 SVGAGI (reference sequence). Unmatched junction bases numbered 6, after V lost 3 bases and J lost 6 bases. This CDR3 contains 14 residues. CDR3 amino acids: CASSYSDRVDGYTF. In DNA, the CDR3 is TGTGCCAGCAGTTATTCGGACAGGGTGGATGGCTACACCTTC.

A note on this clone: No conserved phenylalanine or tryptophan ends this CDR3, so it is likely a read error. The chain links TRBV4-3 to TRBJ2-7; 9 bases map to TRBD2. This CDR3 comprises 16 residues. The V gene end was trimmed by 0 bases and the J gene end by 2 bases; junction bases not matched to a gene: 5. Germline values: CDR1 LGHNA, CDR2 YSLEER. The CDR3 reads CASSQDWREGAYEQYL. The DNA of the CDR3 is TGCGCCAGCAGCCAAGATTGGCGGGAGGGAGCCTACGAGCAGTACCTC.

The CDR3 coding sequence is TGCAGCGTTGGAGGGGGCCATGGCTACACCTTC. Its protein product is CSVGGGHGYTF. The chain links TRBV29-1 to TRBJ1-2, with TRBD1 matching over 7 bases. The CDR3 contains 11 residues. Germline V gene data show CDR1 as SQVTM and CDR2 as ANQGSEA. V shed 4 bases, J shed 6 bases, and the junction held 2 bases outside the gene matches. The variable domain in full, completed from reference TRBV29-1 and TRBJ1-2, reads SAVISQKPSRDICQRGTSLTIQCQVDSQVTMMFWYRQQPGQSLTLIATANQGSEATYESGFVIDKFPISRPNLTFSTLTVSNMSPEDSSIYLCSVGGGHGYTFGSGTRLTVV.

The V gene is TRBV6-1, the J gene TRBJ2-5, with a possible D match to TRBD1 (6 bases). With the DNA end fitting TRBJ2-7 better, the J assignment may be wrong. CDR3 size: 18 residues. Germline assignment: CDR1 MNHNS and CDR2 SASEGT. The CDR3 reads CASSEIRGTGSFSYEQYF. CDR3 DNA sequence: TGTGCCAGCAGTGAAATCCGAGGTACAGGGAGTTTCTCCTACGAGCAGTACTTC.